The T cell receptor beta chain described here comes from a study of OX40 agonist ivuxolimab in advanced cancers. About the research overall: Partial responses were seen in three patients, one with hepatocellular carcinoma and two with cutaneous melanoma.

Blood sampling was done at baseline, cycle 4 day 1, and cycle 7 day 1. As regards this clone: Its antigen is not known.

Clones were read by immunoSEQ multiplex PCR, and TCRdb kept only the in-frame ones, dropping some. The sample lists 35,000 to 40,000 clones; around 83% were seen once. The germline V and J ends were trimmed by 0 bases and 3 bases, with 16 bases remaining between them. Germline V gene lookup returns CDR1 SGHRS and CDR2 YFSETQ. This CDR3 has 16 amino acids. Whole-study results and caveats: Some nonresponders likewise displayed low normalized T-cell clonal expansion.

The V gene is TRBV5-1, the J gene TRBJ2-7, with a possible D match to TRBD1 (6 bases). This sample comprised CD4+ or CD8+ T cells sorted from blood, obtained in a trial of the OX40 agonist ivuxolimab. The sequence derives from an adult with an advanced solid tumor such as melanoma, head and neck, liver or kidney cancer. In DNA form, the CDR3 reads TGCGCCAGCAGCTTGGTTTGGGGGCCTGAGGACTACGAGCAGTACTTC. This sequence encodes CASSLVWGPEDYEQYF. Drawing the rest from reference TRBV5-1 and TRBJ2-7, the complete variable domain is KAGVTQTPRYLIKTRGQQVTLSCSPISGHRSVSWYQQTPGQGLQFLFEYFSETQRNKGNFPGRFSGRQFSNSRSEMNVSTLELGDSALYLCASSLVWGPEDYEQYFGPGTRLTVT.